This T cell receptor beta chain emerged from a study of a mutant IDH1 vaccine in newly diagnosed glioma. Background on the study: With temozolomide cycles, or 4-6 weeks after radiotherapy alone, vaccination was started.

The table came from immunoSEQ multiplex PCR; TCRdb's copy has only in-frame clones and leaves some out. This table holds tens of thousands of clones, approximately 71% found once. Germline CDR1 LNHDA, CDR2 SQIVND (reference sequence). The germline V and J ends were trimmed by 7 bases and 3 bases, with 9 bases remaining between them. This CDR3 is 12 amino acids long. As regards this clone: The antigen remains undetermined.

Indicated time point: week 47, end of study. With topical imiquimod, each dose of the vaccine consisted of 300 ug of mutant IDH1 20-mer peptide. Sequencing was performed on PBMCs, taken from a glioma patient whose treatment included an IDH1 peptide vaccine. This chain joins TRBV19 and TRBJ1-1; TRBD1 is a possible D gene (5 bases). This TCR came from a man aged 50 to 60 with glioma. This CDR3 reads CASNQGYTEAFF. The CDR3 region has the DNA TGTGCCAGTAACCAGGGCTACACTGAAGCTTTCTTT.